One T cell receptor (beta chain) is described in this entry. Its antigen remains undetermined. No qualities accompany the bases; no much larger clone lies one base away. The cohort consisted of approximately 670 healthy bone marrow donors. At the time of sampling, all cohort members were nominally healthy, though unrecorded immune exposures were likely present. The donor was CMV seropositive and belonged to the group of 250 to 350 seropositive cohort members. A peripheral blood sample was collected from each donor, and TCR beta sequencing was performed on peripheral blood mononuclear cells. The Qiagen DNeasy Blood Extraction Kit was used to extract genomic DNA from the blood cell samples. The source of the sample is a study of cytomegalovirus exposure and HLA in healthy donors (dated by TCRdb to about 2017). For the study in its entirety: According to an earlier analysis of 550 to 700 of the donors, 150 million to 200 million T cells yielded over 100 million unique TCR beta sequences and approximately 300 Gb of sequence data. Every discovery cohort repertoire had been produced on one sequencing platform. To predict cytomegalovirus infection status, the study combined high-throughput TCR immunosequencing, statistical association of individual TCRs with disease status, and machine learning. Of the 300 to 400 genotyped donors, approximately 83% fell in the genetic ancestry cluster associated with self-reported Caucasian donors. A later genetic analysis used genome-wide SNP genotypes for about three fifths of the 666 donors, treating that subset as a discovery cohort. The study aimed to test whether cataloging public T cell receptors could reveal signatures of past pathogen exposure. Besides the first cohort of about 730 subjects, a separate validation cohort made up of 120 different subjects was used. About 320 gigabases of sequencing data and approximately 93 million unique TCR sequences were included in an early release covering roughly 600 HLA-typed donors. Four to six DR-DQ haplotypes were handled as single units for association and clustering, since linkage in the cohort was strong. HLA typing covered class I and class II loci at four-digit resolution. Typing coverage varied by locus: roughly 620-640 donors for A, B, C, DRB1 and DQB1; more than 500 for DQA1; nearly 610 for DPA1; approximately 450 for DPB1. Donor age, sex, ethnicity and CMV serostatus were collected together with the repertoire data. Rather than using new phenotypic data, the later analysis identified candidate immune exposures from TCR beta sequences and from how often those sequences occurred across donors. An earlier analysis of approximately 640 of the donors applied high-throughput TCR beta sequencing to assess whether each TCR beta V gene segment acted as functional or pseudogenic. Among roughly 400 genotyped donors of the cohort, an average of approximately 240,000 unique TCR beta nucleotide sequences were sequenced per donor, around 20% of them non-productive. A later analysis re-examined previously published TCR beta repertoires from over 500 donors and added high-resolution HLA genotyping to investigate patterns of TCR occurrence. Using immunosequencing, the study profiled T cell repertoires from roughly 650 subjects and related those repertoires to cytomegalovirus serostatus. What the study reported, not specific to this receptor: It was suggested by the authors that the approach could potentially be generalized to other disease states and immunological phenotypes. Roughly uniform sequencing depth across donors was assumed in presence/absence analyses, although this assumption may not hold. According to a later genetic analysis, donors in an Asian-associated ancestry cluster had fewer N-insertions in productive TCRs than the roughly 670-donor mean. The only immune exposure information available for the cohort was CMV serostatus. A later analysis found that HLA-associated TCR beta chains were more clonally expanded and had lower generation probabilities than equally common non-associated chains. Most TCR sequences were seen in very few donors, while some public TCRs were found in many individuals. When HLA alleles, especially DR and DQ, strongly co-occurred, attributing TCR associations to individual alleles was difficult. The sequencing pipeline was judged likely to have produced a cluster of highly shared sequence variants as a technical artifact. The study gave a list of roughly 150 TCR beta chains associated with cytomegalovirus. A later analysis associated about 17,000 TCR beta sequences with specific HLA alleles at a false discovery rate of 0.05. Because counts were too low, around 18 rarely observed V segments, including chromosome 9 orphons, were left out of the earlier analysis of about 620 of the donors. In a later analysis, the rate of TCR association differed among HLA loci, with DRB1 alleles having the most associated TCRs and HLA-C alleles having the fewest. In this cohort, only TCR beta chains were sequenced, and detectable features were limited by the absence of alpha or paired-chain data. According to a later analysis, parvovirus B19, influenza, CMV and Epstein-Barr virus appeared linked to several top co-occurrence clusters. A further reported finding was that TCR beta sequences accurately predicted the HLA-A and HLA-B alleles for most subjects in the first cohort. HLA typing was unavailable for some donors at each locus, so association tests used only the typed subset. A later genetic analysis associated a missense DCLRE1C variant with V-gene and J-gene trimming of TCR beta chains, and an independent cohort replicated the association. According to a later analysis, most CMV-associated TCR beta chains appeared to be HLA-restricted, and the HLA associations seemed to be driven largely by CMV exposure. In an earlier analysis of some 550 of the donors, most TCR beta V segments were observed in productive rearrangements about 90% or about 30% of the time, broadly matching IMGT annotations. Cytomegalovirus status was reported to be diagnosed by the classifier with high specificity and sensitivity in both the original and validation cohorts. In vitro tests confirmed that a few of the cytomegalovirus-associated TCR beta chains recognize cytomegalovirus antigens. Correlated functional status among segregating V segments might reflect linkage disequilibrium, but an unknown experimental factor could not be ruled out.

Library preparation was by the immunoSEQ multiplex PCR assay. For the multiplex PCR, a mixture combining 60 forward primers for TCR Vbeta segments and 13 reverse primers for TCR Jbeta segments was used. The CDR3 region of rearranged TCR beta genes was amplified from genomic DNA with a multiplex PCR assay. On the Illumina HiSeq System, the amplified TCR beta libraries were sequenced as 87-base-pair reads. On the study's bioinformatics: A later analysis tallied 75 million to 95 million unique TCR beta chains across the 666 repertoires, and about 10 million of those chains were shared by two or more donors. Raw reads were error-corrected and collapsed into unique sequences by a nearest-neighbor algorithm in which closely related sequences were merged to remove PCR and sequencing errors. To assign V, D and J gene segments, CDR3 sequences were aligned to IMGT reference sequences. Each retained sequence needed at least a six-nucleotide match to both a V gene segment and a J gene segment. Rearrangements were called productive when the CDR3 lacked stop codons and stayed in frame with V and J; all others were non-productive. CDR3 was defined according to IMGT convention as the region running from the second conserved V-encoded cysteine to the conserved J-encoded phenylalanine. The earlier analysis of about 530 of the donors excluded any sequence lacking an unambiguous match to a single V gene segment. An earlier analysis of 450 to 650 of the donors called V segments functional above 56.7% productive rearrangements and segregating when the between-donor standard deviation exceeded 5%. A statistical classification framework was built for diagnosing cytomegalovirus status from the catalog of TCR beta chain sequences. In a later analysis, V and J genes were assigned by comparing TCR nucleotide sequences against IMGT/GENE-DB human TR gene sequences. The TCRdist pipeline was used in a later analysis to assign CDR3 sequences and most-parsimonious VDJ recombination scenarios. In a later analysis, each TCR beta chain was defined by its CDR3 amino acid sequence together with its V-gene family, and reads without a unique V-gene family were excluded. To address suspected cross-contamination and a sequencing artifact, a later analysis removed 550 to 750 highly shared, low-generation-probability nucleotide sequences. For each public chain, a later analysis derived a clonal expansion index from normalized ranks of inferred template counts within each repertoire. Generation probabilities in a later analysis came from a VDJ recombination model fitted to out-of-frame rearrangements, and those results were checked against IGoR. Hypergeometric tests were used in a later analysis to score TCR-TCR, TCR-HLA and TCR-CMV co-occurrence, with a repertoire-size bias correction applied to the TCR pairs. In a later analysis, false discovery rates were estimated by permuting HLA or CMV assignments 20 times. In a later analysis, co-occurring TCRs were grouped using DBSCAN, with TCRdist sequence similarity added in when clustering inside HLA-allele-positive subsets. For co-occurrence clustering, repertoires with fewer than 30,000 or more than 120,000 public chains were excluded, along with roughly 5 repertoires with anomalous nucleotide sharing. The clones in this table, taken by TCRdb from immuneACCESS, are in-frame only. Not every clone is retained; where verified, under half of the shortfall comes from an unresolved V gene, and the cause of the rest is unknown. V, J and clone size derive from that table, while D and trimming were established from the DNA sequence. In all, the sample holds about 300,000 clones, and 86% of those were seen once. Around 4% of the sample belongs to the ten largest clones.

The clonotype comes from a middle-aged man in good health and CMV-seropositive. What was sequenced was PBMCs.

The nucleotide sequence reads TGTGCCAGCAGCTCCCTGCGGGGGGCGGGCAGGGAGACCCAGTACTTC. Translated, it reads CASSSLRGAGRETQYF. The chain was built from TRBV28 and TRBJ2-5; 8 of the junction bases match TRBD2. V is cut back by 6 bases and J by 5 bases, with 14 bases in the junction unmatched. The CDR3 measures 16 amino acids from cysteine to phenylalanine. Kept here is only the CDR3 DNA, which spans 48 bases and is read in frame from base 1. CDR1 and CDR2 (MDHEN, SYDVKM) derive from the germline V gene.